This TCR beta chain came from a study of blood T cell repertoires in COVID-19. TCRdb keeps only in-frame clones here, not all; method: immunoSEQ multiplex PCR. The sample includes 350,000 or so clones, about 88% of them seen just once. The CDR3 has 12 residues. Germline lookup yields CDR1 LNHDA and CDR2 SQIVND (reference sequence). The V and J ends lost 7 bases and 8 bases, in that order; junction bases with no gene match: 7. This clonotype was sampled from a woman aged 30 to 39 who had recovered from COVID-19. V usage is TRBV19 and J usage is TRBJ1-2, with 7 bases matching TRBD1. Material for sequencing was PBMCs or T cells enriched from blood (not recorded which). The CDR3 loop reads CASTLTGHGYTF. The DNA of the CDR3 is TGTGCCAGTACCCTGACAGGGCACGGCTACACCTTC. Combining the CDR3 with reference TRBV19 and TRBJ1-2 gives the whole variable domain DGGITQSPKYLFRKEGQNVTLSCEQNLNHDAMYWYRQDPGQGLRLIYYSQIVNDFQKGDIAEGYSVSREKKESFPLTVTSAQKNPTAFYLCASTLTGHGYTFGSGTRLTVV.